These 27 T cell receptor beta chains share one sample of origin, sequenced in a study of T cells in Graves' hyperthyroidism and ophthalmopathy (dated by TCRdb to between 2018 and 2020). The library relied on multiplex PCR. Sequencer: Illumina HiSeq 2000. TCR beta CDR3 regions were amplified from RNA transcripts. The first round of RT-PCR for the TCR CDR3 was performed with the HTBI primer set and the Qiagen OneStep RT-PCR kit. TCRdb reanalyzed the raw reads on its own, using fastp at Q25 for trimming and MiXCR for clone calling, and kept in-frame beta chains. Rows with one shared CDR3 protein collapse into an entry with the most common genes and DNA. The sample has nearly 600,000 distinct CDR3 sequences on record, approximately 14% of them singletons. Clones ranked in the top ten supply less than 9% of the sample. The specimen was blood. Every receptor here comes from a woman aged 18-35 years with Graves' ophthalmopathy.

This clonotype came up many times. This rearrangement joins TRBV12-3 or TRBV12-4 to TRBJ2-7; TRBD1 is a possible D gene (5 bases). Between the trimmed V and J ends, which lost 8 bases and 2 bases, there was a span of 13 bases. The CDR3 has 13 amino acids. The CDR3 coding sequence is TGTGCCAGCCTTAGGGGCGCCACCTACGAGCAGTACTTC. Its translation: CASLRGATYEQYF.

This clonotype was picked up a small number of times. The chain employs TRBV9 and TRBJ1-2; D possibly corresponds to TRBD1 (5 bases). The length of the CDR3 is 16 residues. V was pared by 0 bases and J by 0 bases, with 12 bases between. Germline V lookup: CDR1 SGDLS, CDR2 YYNGEE. The CDR3 reads CASSVGVGGTNYGYTF. CDR3 in DNA: TGTGCCAGCAGCGTAGGCGTGGGGGGTACTAACTATGGCTACACCTTC.

This clonotype occurred a few times. The chain recombines TRBV27 with TRBJ2-1, with D perhaps given as TRBD1 or TRBD2 (5 bases each). Germline V gives CDR1 MNHEY, CDR2 SMNVEV (reference sequence). Trimming took 5 bases from V and 4 from J, leaving 15 bases between them. The CDR3 runs 15 residues. In DNA form, the CDR3 reads TGTGCCAGCAGTAAGAGATTGGGGGAATACAATGAGCAGTTCTTC. Translation: CASSKRLGEYNEQFF.

This clonotype was observed a single time. The junction departs from the called germline gene at one end, perhaps through a read error. The rearrangement links TRBV5-8 to TRBJ2-1; 14 bases are a match to TRBD2. The CDR3 consists of 17 residues. Germline CDR1 reads SGHTS; CDR2 reads YDEGEE. Here the CDR3 reads CASSLSGTSGSGNEQFF. The CDR3, as DNA: TGCGCCAGCAGCTTGTCGGGGACTAGCGGGAGTGGGAATGAGCAGTTCTTC.

This clonotype was seen a handful of times. The chain links TRBV12-3 or TRBV12-4 to TRBJ1-5, with a weak D call TRBD1 (6 bases). The CDR3 runs to 14 residues. V was clipped by 4 bases and J by 5 bases, with 12 bases between them. The CDR3 sequence is CASSYSYRDQPQHF. Written as DNA, the CDR3 is TGTGCCAGCAGTTACAGCTACAGGGATCAGCCCCAGCATTTT.

In regard to this clonotype: The junction does not match germline at one end; this may be a read error. The chain couples TRBV11-3 to TRBJ1-2; D possibly corresponds to TRBD1 (5 bases). The CDR3 has 15 amino acids. The germline CDR1 and CDR2 sequences are SGHNT and YENEEA. The CDR3 DNA reads as TGTGCCAGCAACTTAGGACACTTCCTAGACTATGGCTACACCTTC. Translating it yields CASNLGHFLDYGYTF.

This chain links TRBV6-1 with TRBJ2-1; TRBD2 aligns across 9 bases. Germline assignment: CDR1 MNHNS and CDR2 SASEGT. Germline trimming cut 0 bases from V and 0 bases from J; bases unmatched to any gene: 12. The CDR3 spans 20 residues. In DNA, the CDR3 is TGTGCCAGCAGTGAAGCTGGTAGCGGGAGTCCCACCAGCTCCTACAATGAGCAGTTCTTC. It is translated as CASSEAGSGSPTSSYNEQFF.

This clonotype has more than one count but fewer than ten. V gene TRBV19 combines with J gene TRBJ1-1, with 9 bases fitting TRBD1. J was trimmed by 4 bases and V by 10 bases; bases with no gene match: 7. The length of the CDR3 is 13 residues. Germline V gene lookup returns CDR1 LNHDA and CDR2 SQIVND (reference sequence). CDR3 in amino acids: CATLQGAITEAFF. CDR3 nucleotides: TGTGCCACCCTACAGGGGGCAATCACTGAAGCTTTCTTT.

The sample holds a few counts of this clonotype. The DNA of the CDR3 is TGTGCTAGTGGTTTGGCCCCTCTCGGGGGCTCCAGCTCCTACGAGCAGTACTTC. This translates into CASGLAPLGGSSSYEQYF. This chain links TRBV12-5 with TRBJ2-7; D may be TRBD1 or TRBD2 (6 bases each). Looked up from germline, CDR1 is LGHNT and CDR2 is FRNRAP. The CDR3 extends over 18 amino acids. V gave up 1 base and J gave up 0 bases, with 19 bases separating them.

This clonotype appeared many times. The chain links TRBV20-1 to TRBJ1-2; no clear D. Germline CDR1 reads DFQATT; CDR2 reads SNEGSKA (reference sequence). Between the trimmed V and J ends, which lost 6 bases and 4 bases, there was a span of 18 bases. The CDR3 contains 14 residues. Here the CDR3 reads CSARHGRFFYGYTF. CDR3 DNA sequence: TGCAGTGCAAGACACGGACGGTTTTTCTATGGCTACACCTTC.

V usage is TRBV20-1 and J usage is TRBJ1-4; no clear D. The V end lost 4 bases, the J end lost 3 bases, and 9 bases lay between the germline ends. CDR1 is DFQATT and CDR2 is SNEGSKA in the germline V gene (reference sequence). This CDR3 has 13 residues. The CDR3 loop reads CSATQTANEKLFF. CDR3 DNA sequence: TGCAGTGCTACACAAACGGCTAATGAAAAACTGTTTTTT.

The chain has TRBV29-1 and TRBJ1-2, with D perhaps TRBD1 (6 bases). Germline values: CDR1 SQVTM, CDR2 ANQGSEA. V lost 1 base, J lost 4 bases, and 16 bases lay in between. This CDR3 region has 15 residues. The CDR3 reads CSVEVLGAPRYGYTF. CDR3 DNA: TGCAGCGTTGAAGTTCTGGGGGCGCCTCGCTATGGCTACACCTTC.

This clonotype was seen at least ten times. V and J are TRBV7-2 and TRBJ1-2, with a tentative D call TRBD1 (6 bases). V was cut by 5 bases and J by 4 bases, with 11 bases left in between. The CDR3 loop spans 13 amino acids. In germline, CDR1 is SGHTA, CDR2 FQGNSA. The chain's CDR3 is CASSPDSTYGYTF. The CDR3 DNA is TGTGCCAGCAGCCCGGACAGTACCTATGGCTACACCTTC.

This clonotype was detected ten times or more. This sequence joins TRBV5-5 and TRBJ2-2; 9 nucleotides agree with TRBD1. The V gene end was trimmed by 0 bases and the J gene end by 8 bases; junction bases not matched to a gene: 5. Germline loops: CDR1 SGHKS, CDR2 YYEKEE (reference sequence). CDR3 length: 15 amino acids. DNA for the CDR3: TGTGCCAGCAGCTTGGCCGTGGGACAGGGTGGGGAGCTGTTTTTT. Protein: CASSLAVGQGGELFF.

This sequence joins TRBV5-6 and TRBJ2-2; D perhaps matches TRBD2 (6 bases). The CDR3 runs 14 residues. Per the germline V gene, CDR1 is SGHDT and CDR2 is YYEEEE. The ends were cut back, 7 bases at V and 6 bases at J, with 16 bases in the middle. The CDR3 DNA follows: TGTGCCAGCGGTCTGACGGGAGCGTCCGGGGAGCTGTTTTTT. It codes for CASGLTGASGELFF.

This CDR3 is CASSIPTGGIGLRNTGELFF. In DNA form, the CDR3 reads TGTGCCAGTAGTATTCCAACAGGGGGCATAGGGTTGCGGAACACCGGGGAGCTGTTTTTT. The chain employs TRBV19 and TRBJ2-2; TRBD1 agrees at 9 bases. The germline V gene encodes CDR1 LNHDA and CDR2 SQIVND (reference sequence). The CDR3 contains 20 residues. With V trimmed by 3 bases and J by 1 base, 15 bases remained unmatched.

This clonotype was detected many times. The rearrangement uses TRBV20-1 and TRBJ1-1, with D possibly TRBD1 on 5 matching bases. Germline assignment: CDR1 DFQATT and CDR2 SNEGSKA (reference sequence). Deletions cut 4 bases from V and 1 base from J, with 10 bases between. This CDR3 is 13 amino acids long. CDR3 bases: TGCAGTGCTAAAGGGGCGGCGAACACTGAAGCTTTCTTT. It is translated as CSAKGAANTEAFF.

This clonotype has a count of ten or more. The chain joins TRBV10-3 to TRBJ2-1, with D perhaps TRBD2 (6 bases). Trimming cost V 2 bases and J 3 bases, with 8 bases left between them. CDR1 is ENHRY and CDR2 is SYGVKD in the germline V gene. This CDR3 region has 14 residues. In nucleotides, the CDR3 is TGTGCCATCAGTGAGGGGACTGACTACAATGAGCAGTTCTTC. Residues: CAISEGTDYNEQFF.

This clonotype occurred many times. This chain uses TRBV11-2 with TRBJ2-3, with TRBD2 as a possible D gene (6 bases). The CDR3 is made up of 14 amino acids. The V gene lost 6 bases and the J gene lost 5 bases, with 15 bases spanning the gap. CDR1 SGHAT and CDR2 FQNNGV come from the germline V gene. CDR3 amino acids: CASRSREELDTQYF. CDR3 sequence (DNA): TGTGCCAGCAGATCTAGGGAGGAATTAGATACGCAGTATTTT.

This clonotype showed up just a few times. The chain recombines TRBV15 with TRBJ2-7, with D perhaps matching TRBD1 (7 bases). Trimming stripped 8 bases from V and 4 bases from J, with 15 bases between. The CDR3 is 13 residues long. Germline-derived CDR1 and CDR2 are LNHNV and YYDKDF (reference sequence). The CDR3: CATARQGGYEQYF. The CDR3, as DNA: TGTGCCACCGCACGACAGGGAGGTTACGAGCAGTACTTC.

The sample holds many counts of this clonotype. The chain uses TRBV6-1 and TRBJ2-7; D possibly matches TRBD1 or TRBD2 (7 bases each). Trimming took 6 bases from V and 4 from J, leaving 13 bases between them. Germline V CDR1 and CDR2: MNHNS, SASEGT. CDR3 length equals 13 residues. The CDR3 here is CASSQGGGYEQYF. The CDR3 DNA reads as TGTGCCAGCAGCCAGGGGGGGGGGTACGAGCAGTACTTC.

Ten or more counts support this clonotype. The chain uses TRBV24-1 and TRBJ2-5; possibly TRBD1 for D (6 bases). V dropped 2 bases and J dropped 1 base, with 10 bases sitting between them. CDR3 size: 15 residues. Germline V gene sequence: CDR1 KGHDR, CDR2 SFDVKD. Here the CDR3 reads CATSDYQGSQETQYF. DNA of the CDR3: TGTGCCACCAGTGATTATCAGGGGAGCCAAGAGACCCAGTACTTC.

This clonotype was detected a few times. This chain uses TRBV10-3 with TRBJ2-1, with 9 bases that match TRBD2. Germline trimming cut 0 bases from V and 5 bases from J; bases unmatched to any gene: 2. The length of the CDR3 is 15 residues. Germline CDR1 ENHRY, CDR2 SYGVKD. CDR3 bases: TGTGCCATCAGTGAGTCGGGACTAGCAAACAATGAGCAGTTCTTC. It yields the protein CAISESGLANNEQFF.

This clonotype was seen repeatedly, ten times or more. The V and J genes are TRBV30 and TRBJ1-4; weak D call: TRBD1 (6 bases). CDR3 length equals 12 residues. Trimming stripped 8 bases from V and 4 bases from J, with 11 bases between. Germline CDR1 and CDR2: GTSNPN and SVGIG (reference sequence). The CDR3 loop is CALEGGNEKLFF. CDR3 DNA: TGTGCCCTGGAAGGGGGTAATGAAAAACTGTTTTTT.

The J gene is TRBJ1-4, the V gene TRBV2; 8 bases map to TRBD1. There are 13 residues in the CDR3. Unmatched junction bases numbered 2, after V lost 6 bases and J lost 5 bases. Germline lookup yields CDR1 SNHLY and CDR2 FYNNEI. The CDR3 nucleotides are TGTGCCAGCAGGGACAGGGAGAATGAAAAACTGTTTTTT. Residues: CASRDRENEKLFF.

This chain connects TRBV19 to TRBJ2-2; TRBD2 might be the D (6 bases). V lost 7 bases and J lost 4, with 19 bases in between. Germline-derived CDR1 and CDR2 are LNHDA and SQIVND (reference sequence). The CDR3 has 16 residues. CDR3 amino acids: CASKVLVGGATGELFF. In nucleotides, the CDR3 is TGTGCCAGTAAGGTTCTGGTTGGAGGGGCCACCGGGGAGCTGTTTTTT.

This clonotype was seen at least ten times. The chain employs TRBV7-8 and TRBJ2-1; TRBD2 agrees at 7 bases. J was trimmed by 0 bases and V by 0 bases; bases with no gene match: 8. CDR1 and CDR2 from the germline V gene are SGHVS and FQNEAQ. The CDR3 spans 18 residues. The DNA for the CDR3 is TGTGCCAGCAGCTTAGCACCGGGACTATCCGTCTCCTACAATGAGCAGTTCTTC. Amino acid sequence: CASSLAPGLSVSYNEQFF.